This T cell receptor (beta chain) is drawn from a study of blood T cell repertoires in COVID-19. Whole-study context: The United States, Italy and Spain supplied acute and convalescent COVID-19 samples. PBMCs, B-cell-depleted T cells, or T cells provided the cDNA or gDNA that made up the material.

The CDR3 totals 13 residues. V was pared by 5 bases and J by 7 bases, with 14 bases between. Germline-derived CDR1 and CDR2 are ENHRY and SYGVKD. This clone turned up a few times. In the original workflow: Reference gene primer amplification in the assay estimated nucleated cell counts. Repertoires were generated with immunoSEQ multiplex PCR, while TCRdb's copy carries only in-frame clones and drops some. V and J calls and clone size are given by that table; D and trimming were obtained from the DNA. The sample yields about 270,000 clones, roughly 90% seen once. The V gene is TRBV10-3, the J gene TRBJ1-2; possible D gene TRBD1, 5 bases. The source material was peripheral blood. This clonotype was obtained from a man aged 60 to 75 who had recovered from COVID-19. The CDR3 nucleotides read TGTGCCATCAGTAAGGGGAAGTCCGGTGGCTACACCTTC. This codes for CAISKGKSGGYTF.